Following are 20 T cell receptor beta chains from one sample sequenced in a study of blood T cell repertoires in COVID-19. This table comes from immunoSEQ multiplex PCR, and its TCRdb copy is limited to in-frame clones, with some not included. This sample has roughly 120,000 clones, with about 88% found just once. The specimen sequenced was peripheral blood. These receptors were obtained from a man aged 40-49 years with acute or convalescent COVID-19.

The chain joins TRBV7-2 to TRBJ2-3, with a weak D call TRBD2 (5 bases). Trimming cost V 5 bases and J 2 bases, with 20 bases left between them. This CDR3 comprises 17 residues. The germline V gene encodes CDR1 SGHTA and CDR2 FQGNSA. The CDR3 protein is CASSPRTFPLATDTQYF. Written as DNA, the CDR3 is TGTGCCAGCAGCCCAAGGACTTTTCCCTTGGCCACAGATACGCAGTATTTT.

The chain couples TRBV12-3 or TRBV12-4 to TRBJ2-3; D gene unclear. CDR3 length equals 11 residues. V was clipped by 6 bases and J by 5 bases, with 6 bases between them. CDR3 sequence reads: CASRTIDTQYF. The CDR3 DNA is TGTGCCAGCAGAACTATAGATACGCAGTATTTT.

The chain carries TRBV11-1 and TRBJ1-1; D uncertain. Trimming left V 5 bases short and J 2 bases short, with 12 bases between. Germline lookup yields CDR1 SGHAT and CDR2 FQDESV (reference sequence). This CDR3 spans 14 amino acids. This CDR3 reads CASSLLGGNTEAFF. CDR3 in DNA: TGTGCCAGCAGCCTATTAGGAGGAAACACTGAAGCTTTCTTT.

V is TRBV11-2 and J is TRBJ2-2, with a possible D match to TRBD1 (6 bases). Per the germline V gene, CDR1 is SGHAT and CDR2 is FQNNGV. The CDR3 extends over 14 amino acids. V lost 2 bases and J 6 bases, leaving 10 bases between the germline ends. CDR3 residues: CASSLTGQAGELFF. The CDR3 DNA sequence: TGTGCCAGCAGCTTAACAGGGCAGGCCGGGGAGCTGTTTTTT.

A single count supports this clone. V gene TRBV5-1 combines with J gene TRBJ2-2; D is perhaps TRBD1 (5 bases). CDR1 is SGHRS and CDR2 is YFSETQ in the germline V gene. V was clipped by 1 base and J by 3 bases, with 13 bases between them. CDR3 length equals 16 residues. CDR3 in DNA: TGCGCCAGCAGCTTGTTCGGGCAGACAGACACCGGGGAGCTGTTTTTT. This gives the protein CASSLFGQTDTGELFF.

This chain uses TRBV15 with TRBJ2-7; a weak D match, TRBD2 (5 bases). V was trimmed by 2 bases and J by 2 bases, leaving 13 bases between them. Germline CDR1 and CDR2: LNHNV and YYDKDF (reference sequence). The CDR3 runs to 15 residues. The chain's CDR3 is CATSRSNSGTYEQYF. DNA of the CDR3: TGTGCCACCAGCAGATCGAATTCGGGGACCTACGAGCAGTACTTC.

This chain uses TRBV10-3 with TRBJ2-7; D gene ambiguous. This CDR3 region has 13 residues. Germline CDR1 reads ENHRY; CDR2 reads SYGVKD. V shed 8 bases and J shed 4 bases, with 15 bases lying between them. The CDR3 coding sequence is TGTGCCATCCGGTCACCCGAAGCTTACGAGCAGTACTTC. It encodes CAIRSPEAYEQYF.

The V and J genes are TRBV6-1 and TRBJ1-5, with no clear D. V was trimmed by 6 bases and J by 8 bases, leaving 14 bases between them. Germline CDR1 and CDR2: MNHNS and SASEGT. This CDR3 is built from 13 residues. This CDR3 is CASSQDGVEPQHF. The CDR3 nucleotides are TGTGCCAGCAGCCAGGACGGGGTGGAGCCCCAGCATTTT.

The V gene is TRBV5-6, the J gene TRBJ1-6; D uncertain. From germline, CDR1 is SGHDT and CDR2 YYEEEE. Trimming took off 4 bases at V and 6 bases at J, with 20 bases between the two ends. The CDR3 has 17 amino acids. DNA of the CDR3: TGTGCCAGCAGCATTGACGGACTGGTGTTTCCTAATTCACCCCTCCACTTT. Amino acid sequence: CASSIDGLVFPNSPLHF.

This chain connects TRBV19 to TRBJ1-1; D is possibly TRBD1 (6 bases). Deletions cut 8 bases from V and 0 bases from J, with 34 bases between. CDR3 length: 21 residues. The germline V gene has CDR1 LNHDA and CDR2 SQIVND (reference sequence). The CDR3 bases are TGTGCCAGTGGGCAAAGACGGGGCCAAAGGGGGTCTCCCGAAATGAACACTGAAGCTTTCTTT. Protein sequence: CASGQRRGQRGSPEMNTEAFF.

This clone showed up just a few times. J is TRBJ1-6 and V is TRBV19; 7 positions agree with TRBD1. The germline V gene has CDR1 LNHDA and CDR2 SQIVND (reference sequence). The trim removed 5 bases at V and 9 bases at J, leaving 4 bases unmatched. This CDR3 is 13 amino acids long. CDR3 loop: CASSVGGFSPLHF. The CDR3 DNA reads as TGTGCCAGTAGTGTAGGGGGCTTTTCACCCCTCCACTTT.

The V call is TRBV25-1, the J call TRBJ2-7, with D possibly being TRBD1 (5 bases). The germline gives CDR1 MGHDK, CDR2 SYGVNS. This CDR3 is built from 18 residues. The CDR3 region has the DNA TGTGCTGACACGATTGGCGGACCCGGACAACGAAATACCTACGAGCAGTACTTC. Protein sequence: CADTIGGPGQRNTYEQYF.

The chain links TRBV2 to TRBJ2-7; 8 bases align to TRBD1. The CDR3 has 14 amino acids. Trimming cost V 5 bases and J 1 base; bases outside gene matches: 4. Germline CDR1 reads SNHLY; CDR2 reads FYNNEI. Here the CDR3 DNA reads TGTGCCAGCAGTCCGGGACAGGTTTCCTACGAGCAGTACTTC. This translates into CASSPGQVSYEQYF.

The chain uses TRBV7-3 and TRBJ2-3; TRBD2 agrees at 13 bases. V dropped 0 bases and J dropped 5; count of bases not matched to a gene: 2. This CDR3 spans 16 amino acids. Per the germline V gene, CDR1 is SGHTA and CDR2 is FQGTGA. The CDR3 region has the DNA TGTGCCAGCAGCTTAACACTAGCGGGGGGGAAAGATACGCAGTATTTT. Protein sequence: CASSLTLAGGKDTQYF.

This clone appeared once. This sequence joins TRBV9 and TRBJ2-2; a possible D gene is TRBD2 (7 bases). Trimming pared 2 bases from V and 0 bases from J, leaving 20 bases between. Germline values: CDR1 SGDLS, CDR2 YYNGEE. This CDR3 has 19 residues. Written as DNA, the CDR3 is TGTGCCAGCAGCGTTTCCCCGCGATTGGGGGGGCCGAACACCGGGGAGCTGTTTTTT. Its translation: CASSVSPRLGGPNTGELFF. The complete variable domain, with remaining parts taken from reference TRBV9 and TRBJ2-2, reads DSGVTQTPKHLITATGQRVTLRCSPRSGDLSVYWYQQSLDQGLQFLIQYYNGEERAKGNILERFSAQQFPDLHSELNLSSLELGDSALYFCASSVSPRLGGPNTGELFFGEGSRLTVL.

Only one count was recorded for this clone. The CDR3 loop reads CASSFQAGGRSQFF. CDR3 sequence (DNA): TGTGCCAGCAGCTTCCAAGCAGGGGGTCGCTCGCAGTTCTTC. The chain employs TRBV13 and TRBJ2-1; TRBD1 matches 7 bases. The CDR3 extends over 14 amino acids. Per the germline V gene, CDR1 is PRHDT and CDR2 is FYEKMQ (reference sequence). V trimming: 3 bases; J trimming: 12 bases; junction bases outside the gene matches: 11.

V gene TRBV9 combines with J gene TRBJ2-1, with 8 positions matching TRBD1. CDR3 length: 14 residues. The V segment lost 4 bases and the J segment 5 bases; nucleotides outside the gene matches: 5. Germline V CDR1 and CDR2: SGDLS, YYNGEE. CDR3 amino acids: CASSHGQGNNEQFF. As DNA, the CDR3 is TGTGCCAGCAGCCACGGACAGGGTAACAATGAGCAGTTCTTC.

The chain carries TRBV18 and TRBJ2-7; no firm D call. V lost 3 bases and J lost 0, with 6 bases in between. Germline CDR1 and CDR2: KGHSH and LQKENI. The CDR3 runs to 13 residues. CDR3 sequence (DNA): TGTGCCAGCTCACCTCAGGCCTCCTACGAGCAGTACTTC. Translation: CASSPQASYEQYF.

The chain recombines TRBV6-5 with TRBJ2-7; D possibly corresponds to TRBD1 (5 bases). Germline V CDR1 and CDR2: MNHEY, SVGAGI. The CDR3 sequence is 14 residues long. V was cut by 7 bases and J by 0 bases, with 13 bases left in between. This CDR3 reads CASILSDSSYEQYF. CDR3 in DNA: TGTGCCAGCATTTTATCCGACAGCTCCTACGAGCAGTACTTC.

The chain couples TRBV5-5 to TRBJ1-1; D remains unclear. V was clipped by 0 bases and J by 6 bases, with 9 bases between them. This CDR3 region has 13 residues. Per the germline V gene, CDR1 is SGHKS and CDR2 is YYEKEE (reference sequence). CDR3 sequence reads: CASSLGASSEAFF. CDR3 bases: TGTGCCAGCAGCTTGGGGGCGAGCTCTGAAGCTTTCTTT.